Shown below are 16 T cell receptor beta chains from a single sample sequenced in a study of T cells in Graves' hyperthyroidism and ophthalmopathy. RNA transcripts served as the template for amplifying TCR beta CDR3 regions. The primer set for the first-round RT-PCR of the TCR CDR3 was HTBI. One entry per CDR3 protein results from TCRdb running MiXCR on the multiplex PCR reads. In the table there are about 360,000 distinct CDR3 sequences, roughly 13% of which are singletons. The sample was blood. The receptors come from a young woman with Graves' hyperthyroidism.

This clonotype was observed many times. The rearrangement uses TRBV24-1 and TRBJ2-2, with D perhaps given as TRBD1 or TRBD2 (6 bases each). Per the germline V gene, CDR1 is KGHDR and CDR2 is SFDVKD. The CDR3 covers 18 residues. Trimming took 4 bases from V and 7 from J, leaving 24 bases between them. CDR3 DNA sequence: TGTGCCACCAGTGAGGGACGGGGGCGGAGCACCCGGAACGGGGAGCTGTTTTTT. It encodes CATSEGRGRSTRNGELFF.

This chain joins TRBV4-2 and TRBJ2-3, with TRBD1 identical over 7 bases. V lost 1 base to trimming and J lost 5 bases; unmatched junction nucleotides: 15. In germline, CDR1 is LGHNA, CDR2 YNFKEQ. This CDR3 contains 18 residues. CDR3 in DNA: TGTGCCAGCAGCCAAGGTTGGGACAGCGAGCCCGAAGAAGATACGCAGTATTTT. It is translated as CASSQGWDSEPEEDTQYF.

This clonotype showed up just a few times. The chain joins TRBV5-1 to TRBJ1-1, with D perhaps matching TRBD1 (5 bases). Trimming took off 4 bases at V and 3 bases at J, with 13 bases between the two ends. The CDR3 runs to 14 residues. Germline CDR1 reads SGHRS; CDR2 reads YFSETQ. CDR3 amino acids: CASSAFGADTEAFF. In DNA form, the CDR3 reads TGCGCCAGCAGCGCGTTCGGGGCCGACACTGAAGCTTTCTTT.

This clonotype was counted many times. CDR3 in DNA: TGTGCCAGCAGGGATAGTAAACTAGCGGGAGTAGACACAGATACGCAGTATTTT. Its translation: CASRDSKLAGVDTDTQYF. The V gene is TRBV2, the J gene TRBJ2-3; the match to TRBD2 covers 11 bases. V dropped 6 bases and J dropped 2; count of bases not matched to a gene: 13. The CDR3 spans 18 residues. Germline lookup yields CDR1 SNHLY and CDR2 FYNNEI.

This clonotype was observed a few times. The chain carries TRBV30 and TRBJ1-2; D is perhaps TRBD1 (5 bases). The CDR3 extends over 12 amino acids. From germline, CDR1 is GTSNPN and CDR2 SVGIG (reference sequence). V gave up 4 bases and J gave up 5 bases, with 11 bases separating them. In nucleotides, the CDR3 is TGTGCCTGGATGCGGGGGTGGTATGGCTACACCTTC. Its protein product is CAWMRGWYGYTF.

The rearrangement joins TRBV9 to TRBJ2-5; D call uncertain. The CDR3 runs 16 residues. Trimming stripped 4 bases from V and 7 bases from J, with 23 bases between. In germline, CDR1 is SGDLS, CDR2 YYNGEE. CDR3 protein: CASSKDPAVHKGTQYF. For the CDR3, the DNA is TGTGCCAGCAGCAAGGACCCCGCGGTTCACAAAGGGACCCAGTACTTC.

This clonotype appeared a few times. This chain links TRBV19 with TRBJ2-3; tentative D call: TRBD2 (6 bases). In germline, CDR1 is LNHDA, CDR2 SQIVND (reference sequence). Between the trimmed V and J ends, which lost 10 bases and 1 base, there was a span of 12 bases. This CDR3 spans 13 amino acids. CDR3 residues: CATETRGTDTQYF. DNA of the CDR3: TGTGCCACCGAGACTAGGGGCACAGATACGCAGTATTTT.

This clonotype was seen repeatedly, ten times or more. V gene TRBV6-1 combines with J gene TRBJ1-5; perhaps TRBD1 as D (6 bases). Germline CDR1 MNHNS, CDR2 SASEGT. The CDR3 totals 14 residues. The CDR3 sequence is CAITRVGANQPQHF. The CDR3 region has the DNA TGTGCTATCACTAGAGTGGGGGCAAATCAGCCCCAGCATTTT.

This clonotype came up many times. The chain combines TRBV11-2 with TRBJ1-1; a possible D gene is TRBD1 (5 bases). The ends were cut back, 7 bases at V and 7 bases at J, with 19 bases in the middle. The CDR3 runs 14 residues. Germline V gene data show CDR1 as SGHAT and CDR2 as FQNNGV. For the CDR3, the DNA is TGTGCCAGCACCATGGCGGGGAGGGGCGGTGAAGCTTTCTTT. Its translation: CASTMAGRGGEAFF.

CDR3 amino acids: CASSPFSRLGPEGEKLFF. The CDR3 region has the DNA TGTGCCAGCTCACCCTTCTCCCGATTGGGGCCTGAAGGGGAAAAACTGTTTTTT. The rearrangement uses TRBV18 and TRBJ1-4, with D maybe TRBD1 (5 bases). Trimming removed 3 bases from V and 8 bases from J, with 25 bases in between. Germline V gene sequence: CDR1 KGHSH, CDR2 LQKENI. The CDR3 covers 18 residues.

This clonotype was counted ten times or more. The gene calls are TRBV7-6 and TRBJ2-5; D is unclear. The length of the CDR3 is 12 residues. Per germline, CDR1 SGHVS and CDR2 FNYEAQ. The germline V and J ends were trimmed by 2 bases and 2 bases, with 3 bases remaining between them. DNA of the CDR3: TGTGCCAGCAGCTTATTTCAAGAGACCCAGTACTTC. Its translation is CASSLFQETQYF.

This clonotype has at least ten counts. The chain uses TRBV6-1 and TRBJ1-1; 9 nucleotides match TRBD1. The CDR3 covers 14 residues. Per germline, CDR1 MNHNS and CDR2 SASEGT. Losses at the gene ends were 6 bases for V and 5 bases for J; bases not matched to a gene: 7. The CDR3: CASRETGGGTEAFF. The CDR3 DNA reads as TGTGCCAGCAGGGAAACAGGGGGCGGGACTGAAGCTTTCTTT.

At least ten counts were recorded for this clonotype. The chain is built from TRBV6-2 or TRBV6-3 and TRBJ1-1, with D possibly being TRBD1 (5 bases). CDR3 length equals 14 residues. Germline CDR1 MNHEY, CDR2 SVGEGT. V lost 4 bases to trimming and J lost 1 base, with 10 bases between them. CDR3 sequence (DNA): TGTGCCAGCAGTTCCTATCAGGGGAACACTGAAGCTTTCTTT. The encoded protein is CASSSYQGNTEAFF.

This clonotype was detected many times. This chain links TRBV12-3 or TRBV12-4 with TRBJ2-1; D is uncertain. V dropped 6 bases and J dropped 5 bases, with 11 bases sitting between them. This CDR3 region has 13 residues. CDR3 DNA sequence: TGTGCCAGCAGCCGCCAATCCGACAATGAGCAGTTCTTC. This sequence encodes CASSRQSDNEQFF.

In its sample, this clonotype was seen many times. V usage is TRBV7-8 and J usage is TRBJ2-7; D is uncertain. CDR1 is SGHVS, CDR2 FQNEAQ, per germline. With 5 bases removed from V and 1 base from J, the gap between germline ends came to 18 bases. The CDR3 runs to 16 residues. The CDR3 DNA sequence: TGTGCCAGCAGCGACCCAATGGGTCCGGTATCCTACGAGCAGTACTTC. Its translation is CASSDPMGPVSYEQYF.

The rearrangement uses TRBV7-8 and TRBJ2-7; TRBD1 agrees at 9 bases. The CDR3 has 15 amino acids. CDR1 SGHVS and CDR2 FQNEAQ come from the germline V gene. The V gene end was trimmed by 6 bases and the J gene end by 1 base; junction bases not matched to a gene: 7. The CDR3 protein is CASSHGTGRSYEQYF. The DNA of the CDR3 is TGTGCCAGCAGTCACGGGACAGGGAGATCCTACGAGCAGTACTTC. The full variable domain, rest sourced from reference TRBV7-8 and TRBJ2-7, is GAGVSQSPRYKVAKRGQDVALRCDPISGHVSLFWYQQALGQGPEFLTYFQNEAQLDKSGLPSDRFFAERPEGSVSTLKIQRTQQEDSAVYLCASSHGTGRSYEQYFGPGTRLTVT.